The 21 T cell receptor beta chains below come from one sample, sequenced in a study of T-cell reconstitution after alpha-beta-depleted transplantation in children. TCRbeta library preparation incorporated unique molecular identifiers. TCRdb processed the PCR reads anew with MiXCR; each CDR3 protein has one entry. The sample consists of 550,000 to 800,000 distinct CDR3 sequences, roughly 14% of them appearing once. The material sequenced was PBMCs, taken before TCRalphabeta/CD19-depleted stem cell transplant. These receptors all come from a girl aged 2-15 years with congenital amegakaryocytic thrombocytopenia, due to receive a stem cell transplant.

This clonotype was found many times. The rearrangement joins TRBV10-3 to TRBJ2-2; D possibly corresponds to TRBD1 (6 bases). The CDR3 extends over 14 amino acids. The V end was cut by 11 bases, the J end by 5 bases, with 18 bases between. CDR1 and CDR2 from the germline V gene are ENHRY and SYGVKD. Written as DNA, the CDR3 is TGTGCCTCAAGAGCGACAGGCCAGACCGGGGAGCTGTTTTTT. Protein: CASRATGQTGELFF.

This clonotype appeared many times. V gene TRBV12-3 or TRBV12-4 combines with J gene TRBJ2-1, with a weak D call TRBD2 (6 bases). V lost 6 bases and J lost 0, with 12 bases in between. The CDR3 runs 15 residues. The CDR3 nucleotides are TGTGCCAGCAGGTGGAGGGCAAGCTCCTACAATGAGCAGTTCTTC. It is translated as CASRWRASSYNEQFF.

The chain recombines TRBV7-9 with TRBJ2-1; weak D call: TRBD2 (6 bases). The length of the CDR3 is 15 residues. The V end lost 0 bases, the J end lost 9 bases, and 15 bases lay between the germline ends. CDR1 and CDR2 from the germline V gene are SEHNR and FQNEAQ (reference sequence). Here the CDR3 reads CASSLAGRELGEQFF. CDR3 DNA: TGTGCCAGCAGCTTAGCAGGGCGGGAACTGGGTGAGCAGTTCTTC.

The J gene is TRBJ2-7, the V gene TRBV4-1, with TRBD1 matching over 8 bases. The germline V gene encodes CDR1 MGHRA and CDR2 YSYEKL. This CDR3 comprises 14 residues. The ends lost 3 bases at V and 4 bases at J; junction bases unmatched: 5. The CDR3 sequence: CASSQTGVNYEQYF. In DNA form, the CDR3 reads TGCGCCAGCAGCCAGACAGGGGTGAATTACGAGCAGTACTTC.

This clonotype has only a few counts. This chain joins TRBV24-1 and TRBJ1-2; D unclear. The germline V gene encodes CDR1 KGHDR and CDR2 SFDVKD. V lost 3 bases and J lost 4, with 11 bases in between. This CDR3 contains 14 residues. Here the CDR3 DNA reads TGTGCCACCAGTGATCCTCCCCGATTCTATGGCTACACCTTC. Its protein is CATSDPPRFYGYTF.

This clonotype showed up many times. The V gene is TRBV6-1, the J gene TRBJ2-1, with 11 bases that match TRBD2. V lost 3 bases and J lost 4; bases outside the gene matches: 5. Germline CDR1 and CDR2: MNHNS and SASEGT. The CDR3 is made up of 16 amino acids. CDR3 bases: TGTGCCAGCAGTGAGCCGGGACTAGCGGAATACAATGAGCAGTTCTTC. Its protein is CASSEPGLAEYNEQFF.

The chain recombines TRBV12-3 or TRBV12-4 with TRBJ2-1, with 7 bases aligning to TRBD2. The V gene end was trimmed by 7 bases and the J gene end by 8 bases; junction bases not matched to a gene: 11. This CDR3 is 14 amino acids long. CDR3 in amino acids: CASIPGPSGDEQFF. CDR3 bases: TGTGCCAGCATCCCGGGCCCAAGCGGGGATGAGCAGTTCTTC.

This clonotype has only a few counts. V is TRBV18 and J is TRBJ2-7; D possibly uses TRBD1 or TRBD2 (7 bases each). There are 15 residues in the CDR3. V was cut by 0 bases and J by 5 bases, with 14 bases left in between. Germline lookup yields CDR1 KGHSH and CDR2 LQKENI. CDR3 coding DNA: TGTGCCAGCTCACCACCGATACCAGGGGGGGACGAGCAGTACTTC. Residues: CASSPPIPGGDEQYF.

The V and J genes are TRBV7-6 and TRBJ2-3; the match to TRBD2 covers 8 bases. The germline V gene encodes CDR1 SGHVS and CDR2 FNYEAQ. Trimming removed 1 base from V and 5 bases from J; junction bases left unmatched: 14. CDR3 size: 18 residues. CDR3 sequence reads: CASSLGANREGQIDTQYF. DNA for the CDR3: TGTGCCAGCAGCTTAGGCGCCAACCGGGAGGGCCAGATAGATACGCAGTATTTT.

This clonotype was counted many times. J is TRBJ2-3 and V is TRBV27; no clear D. With 5 bases removed from V and 0 bases from J, the gap between germline ends came to 6 bases. The CDR3 contains 13 residues. The V gene's germline CDR1 is MNHEY and CDR2 SMNVEV (reference sequence). CDR3 sequence: CASSTASTDTQYF. The DNA of the CDR3 is TGTGCCAGCAGTACAGCTAGCACAGATACGCAGTATTTT.

This clonotype was observed many times. The DNA of the CDR3 is TGTGCCAGCAGCCATCGCCTTAATGAAAAACTGTTTTTT. This sequence encodes CASSHRLNEKLFF. The chain carries TRBV3-1 and TRBJ1-4; D is undetermined. V was cut by 3 bases and J by 4 bases, with 6 bases left in between. Germline V gene sequence: CDR1 LGHDT, CDR2 YNNKEL (reference sequence). This CDR3 comprises 13 residues.

This clonotype has a count of ten or more. V usage is TRBV12-3 or TRBV12-4 and J usage is TRBJ2-2; D may be TRBD1 (6 bases). Trimming cost V 6 bases and J 5 bases, with 16 bases left between them. The CDR3 runs 15 residues. The CDR3 sequence is CASRLQGIRTGELFF. The DNA for the CDR3 is TGTGCCAGCAGGCTACAGGGTATTAGGACCGGGGAGCTGTTTTTT.

This clonotype was seen only a few times. The chain links TRBV6-1 to TRBJ2-7; D possibly corresponds to TRBD2 (5 bases). CDR3 length: 13 amino acids. Trimming cost V 7 bases and J 7 bases, with 17 bases left between them. Germline loops: CDR1 MNHNS, CDR2 SASEGT. The chain's CDR3 is CASTSTQTGEQYF. The DNA of the CDR3 is TGTGCCAGCACCTCGACCCAAACGGGGGAGCAGTACTTC.

This clonotype was recorded at least ten times. V is TRBV28 and J is TRBJ2-3, with D possibly matching TRBD2 (5 bases). CDR1 is MDHEN and CDR2 is SYDVKM in the germline V gene. The CDR3 spans 13 residues. V gave up 7 bases and J gave up 5 bases, with 13 bases separating them. The CDR3 region has the DNA TGTGCCAGCAATGGGAGAGGTGAAGATACGCAGTATTTT. The encoded protein is CASNGRGEDTQYF.

There are many counts of this clonotype. The rearrangement uses TRBV27 and TRBJ2-3, with a tentative D call TRBD2 (5 bases). Between the trimmed V and J ends, which lost 6 bases and 2 bases, there was a span of 15 bases. This CDR3 has 15 amino acids. CDR1 and CDR2 (germline): MNHEY, SMNVEV (reference sequence). CDR3 loop: CASRNYGSNTDTQYF. CDR3 coding DNA: TGTGCCAGCAGGAACTATGGGAGTAACACAGATACGCAGTATTTT.

In its sample, this clonotype was seen many times. The chain carries TRBV7-9 and TRBJ2-7; 7 bases are a match to TRBD1. The CDR3 length is 13 residues. Germline trimming cut 5 bases from V and 3 bases from J; bases unmatched to any gene: 4. Looked up from germline, CDR1 is SEHNR and CDR2 is FQNEAQ (reference sequence). The CDR3 sequence: CASSNRDSYEQYF. The CDR3 nucleotides are TGTGCCAGCAGCAACCGGGACAGCTACGAGCAGTACTTC.

The chain combines TRBV5-1 with TRBJ2-7; weak D call: TRBD2 (7 bases). Trimming took off 7 bases at V and 7 bases at J, with 21 bases between the two ends. Germline CDR1 reads SGHRS; CDR2 reads YFSETQ. This CDR3 is 14 amino acids long. CDR3 loop: CASSAGAGENEQYF. CDR3 DNA: TGCGCCAGCTCGGCGGGGGCAGGGGAGAATGAGCAGTACTTC.

With regard to this clonotype: With a much larger clone just one base away, this may be a read error. This sequence joins TRBV20-1 and TRBJ2-5; no clear D. Germline V gene sequence: CDR1 DFQATT, CDR2 SNEGSKA (reference sequence). The CDR3 runs to 11 residues. CDR3 DNA sequence: TGCACTGCTTCGGACCCAGAGACCCAGTACTTC. Its translation: CTASDPETQYF.

This clonotype showed up many times. The chain couples TRBV12-3 or TRBV12-4 to TRBJ1-2; 10 nucleotides line up with TRBD1. The CDR3 extends over 16 amino acids. Germline trimming cut 5 bases from V and 2 bases from J; bases unmatched to any gene: 8. CDR3 loop: CASSPRPGQGNYGYTF. In DNA, the CDR3 is TGTGCCAGCAGTCCTCGCCCGGGACAGGGGAACTATGGCTACACCTTC.

There are a few counts of this clonotype. The chain employs TRBV5-6 and TRBJ2-1; tentative D call: TRBD2 (7 bases). CDR3 length equals 14 residues. The V end lost 1 base, the J end lost 5 bases, and 10 bases lay between the germline ends. Germline V gene sequence: CDR1 SGHDT, CDR2 YYEEEE. The CDR3: CASSLFGGHNEQFF. The CDR3 DNA reads as TGTGCCAGCAGCTTGTTCGGGGGGCACAATGAGCAGTTCTTC. Full variable domain (remainder filled in from reference TRBV5-6 and TRBJ2-1): DAGVTQSPTHLIKTRGQQVTLRCSPKSGHDTVSWYQQALGQGPQFIFQYYEEEERQRGNFPDRFSGHQFPNYSSELNVNALLLGDSALYLCASSLFGGHNEQFFGPGTRLTVL.

The sample holds many counts of this clonotype. The rearrangement uses TRBV20-1 and TRBJ2-1; D gene uncertain. The CDR3 length is 15 residues. Germline lookup yields CDR1 DFQATT and CDR2 SNEGSKA (reference sequence). V dropped 2 bases and J dropped 0 bases, with 11 bases sitting between them. This chain's CDR3 is CSARTRSGSYNEQFF. CDR3 nucleotides: TGCAGTGCTAGAACGCGCTCGGGCTCCTACAATGAGCAGTTCTTC.